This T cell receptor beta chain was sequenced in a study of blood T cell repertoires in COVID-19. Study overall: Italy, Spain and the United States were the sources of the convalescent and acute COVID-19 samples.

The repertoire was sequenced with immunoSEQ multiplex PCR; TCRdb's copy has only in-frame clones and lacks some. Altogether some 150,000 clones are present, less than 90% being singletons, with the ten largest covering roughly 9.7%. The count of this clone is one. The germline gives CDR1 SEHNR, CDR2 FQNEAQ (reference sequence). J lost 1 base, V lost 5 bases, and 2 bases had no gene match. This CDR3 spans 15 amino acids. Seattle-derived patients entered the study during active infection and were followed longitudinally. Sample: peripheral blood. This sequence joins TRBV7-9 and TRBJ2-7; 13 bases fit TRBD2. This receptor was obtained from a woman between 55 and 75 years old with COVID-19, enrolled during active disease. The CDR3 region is CASSLLAGGSYEQYF. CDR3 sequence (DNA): TGTGCCAGCAGCCTACTAGCGGGGGGGTCCTACGAGCAGTACTTC. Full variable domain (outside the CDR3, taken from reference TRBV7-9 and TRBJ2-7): DTGVSQNPRHKITKRGQNVTFRCDPISEHNRLYWYRQTLGQGPEFLTYFQNEAQLEKSRLLSDRFSAERPKGSFSTLEIQRTEQGDSAMYLCASSLLAGGSYEQYFGPGTRLTVT.